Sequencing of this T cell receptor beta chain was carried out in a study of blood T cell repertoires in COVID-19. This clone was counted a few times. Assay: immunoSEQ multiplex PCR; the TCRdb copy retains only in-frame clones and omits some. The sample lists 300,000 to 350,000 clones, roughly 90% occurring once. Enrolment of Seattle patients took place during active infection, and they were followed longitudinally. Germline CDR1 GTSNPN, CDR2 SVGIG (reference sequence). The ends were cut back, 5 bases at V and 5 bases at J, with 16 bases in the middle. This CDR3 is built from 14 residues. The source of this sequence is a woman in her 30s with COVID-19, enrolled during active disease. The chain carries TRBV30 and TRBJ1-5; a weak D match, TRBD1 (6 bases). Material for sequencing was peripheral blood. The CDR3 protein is CAWSKGRGYQPQHF. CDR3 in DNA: TGTGCCTGGTCAAAGGGGAGGGGGTATCAGCCCCAGCATTTT.